Sequencing of this TCR beta chain was carried out in a study of cytotoxic CD8 clonotypes in ibrutinib-treated CLL. Study in general: Response was recorded as partial in roughly 24 patients and complete in 2; at median approximately six years, approximately 14 remained remitted and some 12 had progressed.

As regards this clone: Its antigen is still unknown. Other DNA sequences in this specimen translate into the identical CDR3.

From germline, CDR1 is MNHEY and CDR2 SVGAGI. J lost 4 bases, V lost 2 bases, and 7 bases had no gene match. This CDR3 is 15 amino acids long. Study-wide points: In sustained-remission versus progressing patients, sampling times differed. Public clonotypes, rarely seen, contracted or held steady on treatment. Against age-matched healthy donors, baseline clonality ran higher and tracked circulating CD8+ T-cell counts.

Only in-frame clones appear in the TCRdb table, and some are missing; sequencing was by immunoSEQ multiplex PCR. Of about 160,000 clones in the sample, approximately 91% were seen once. Sequencing used PBMCs, obtained at disease progression, from a patient treated with ibrutinib. The V gene is TRBV6-5, the J gene TRBJ1-2; TRBD1 aligns across 7 bases. The clonotype comes from a human donor with chronic lymphocytic leukemia. CDR3 nucleotide sequence: TGTGCCAGCAGTTACAGACCCGGGACAGTCTATGGCTACACCTTC. This gives the protein CASSYRPGTVYGYTF.